The rows below give T cell receptor beta chains drawn from one sample of a study of T-cell memory formation after mild COVID-19. MiXCR, applied by TCRdb to the 5' RACE reads, yields one record per CDR3 protein. Found here are 92,000 or so distinct CDR3 sequences, less than 15% of them singletons; the top ten hold about 29%. The specimen was PBMCs or a T cell subset sorted from them (not recorded which). These receptors all stem from an adult woman who had mild COVID-19 (a few samples of this study predate the infection). Cell type and time point are not known. Each CDR3 is given with its conserved first and last residue. The D gene is left open where the match is weak. For some rows the clone size is stated as once, few or many, or as a class when expanded; others skip it.

cdr3_nt: TGTGCCAGTAGTATCAGCCGGGAGTGGGTGAATGAGCAGTTCTTC; cdr3_aa: CASSISREWVNEQFF; v_call: TRBV19; clone_size: once; d_call: .; j_call: TRBJ2-1
cdr3_nt: TGTGCCAGCAGCTTAGGGGCCTTGTTAGAGACCCAGTACTTC; cdr3_aa: CASSLGALLETQYF; v_call: TRBV7-9; clone_size: .; d_call: .; j_call: TRBJ2-5
cdr3_nt: TGTGCCAGCAGCCAAGAGGGCAGGGACGGGCAGCCCCAGCATTTT; cdr3_aa: CASSQEGRDGQPQHF; v_call: TRBV4-2; clone_size: few; d_call: .; j_call: TRBJ1-5
cdr3_nt: TGTGCCAGCAGCCGAACGGATTACCTGGCTGGGGAGCTGTTTTTT; cdr3_aa: CASSRTDYLAGELFF; v_call: TRBV12-3/TRBV12-4; clone_size: .; d_call: .; j_call: TRBJ2-2
cdr3_nt: TGCGCCAGCAGCCAAGAGTTGAGCACAGATACGCAGTATTTT; cdr3_aa: CASSQELSTDTQYF; v_call: TRBV4-1; clone_size: few; d_call: .; j_call: TRBJ2-3
cdr3_nt: TGCAGTGCTGAGGACAGGAAAATCACTGAAGCTTTCTTT; cdr3_aa: CSAEDRKITEAFF; v_call: TRBV20-1; clone_size: .; d_call: TRBD1; j_call: TRBJ1-1
cdr3_nt: TGTGCCAGCAGCTTGGGGGCTAGCGGGAGGGCCTCCTACAATGAGCAGTTCTTC; cdr3_aa: CASSLGASGRASYNEQFF; v_call: TRBV7-6; clone_size: few; d_call: TRBD2; j_call: TRBJ2-1
cdr3_nt: TGCGCCAGCAGCCAAGATGGAACGGGGGGCCCCTACAATGAGCAGTTCTTC; cdr3_aa: CASSQDGTGGPYNEQFF; v_call: TRBV4-1; clone_size: many; d_call: .; j_call: TRBJ2-1
cdr3_nt: TGCGCCAGCAGCCAAGATGGTCCCTACCTCACAGATACGCAGTATTTT; cdr3_aa: CASSQDGPYLTDTQYF; v_call: TRBV4-1; clone_size: .; d_call: .; j_call: TRBJ2-3
cdr3_nt: TGTGCCAGTAGTATTTCAGGACGAATCATGAACACTGAAGCTTTCTTT; cdr3_aa: CASSISGRIMNTEAFF; v_call: TRBV19; clone_size: .; d_call: .; j_call: TRBJ1-1
cdr3_nt: TGTGCCAGCAGTTACACACGGACAGGGGACAATCAGCCCCAGCATTTT; cdr3_aa: CASSYTRTGDNQPQHF; v_call: TRBV6-2/TRBV6-3; clone_size: few; d_call: TRBD1; j_call: TRBJ1-5
cdr3_nt: TGTGCCAGCAGCCCGAGACTGGACAGGGATGGCTACACCTTC; cdr3_aa: CASSPRLDRDGYTF; v_call: TRBV7-9; clone_size: once; d_call: TRBD1; j_call: TRBJ1-2
cdr3_nt: TGTGCCAGCAGCCCTCCAGCGATTAAAAACACCGGGGAGCTGTTTTTT; cdr3_aa: CASSPPAIKNTGELFF; v_call: TRBV11-2; clone_size: .; d_call: .; j_call: TRBJ2-2
cdr3_nt: TGTGCCAGCAGCTTAAGGCCCAACAATGAGCAGTTCTTC; cdr3_aa: CASSLRPNNEQFF; v_call: TRBV7-2; clone_size: .; d_call: .; j_call: TRBJ2-1
cdr3_nt: TGTGCCAGCAGCCAGACGACAGGGGTCTATGGCTACACCTTC; cdr3_aa: CASSQTTGVYGYTF; v_call: TRBV9; clone_size: .; d_call: TRBD1; j_call: TRBJ1-2
cdr3_nt: TGCGCCAGCAGCCAAGAGAGGACCAATGAGCAGTTCTTC; cdr3_aa: CASSQERTNEQFF; v_call: TRBV4-1; clone_size: .; d_call: .; j_call: TRBJ2-1
cdr3_nt: TGTGCCAGCAGCCCAACTCCTAGCGGCACCGGGGAGCTGTTTTTT; cdr3_aa: CASSPTPSGTGELFF; v_call: TRBV11-3; clone_size: .; d_call: TRBD2; j_call: TRBJ2-2
cdr3_nt: TGTGCCAGCAGTTTAGGACTCTCCTACGAGCAGTACTTC; cdr3_aa: CASSLGLSYEQYF; v_call: TRBV12-3/TRBV12-4; clone_size: many; d_call: .; j_call: TRBJ2-7
cdr3_nt: TGTGCCACCAGCAGAGAACTAGCGGGTACCTACGAGCAGTACTTC; cdr3_aa: CATSRELAGTYEQYF; v_call: TRBV15; clone_size: .; d_call: TRBD2; j_call: TRBJ2-7
cdr3_nt: TGTGCCAGCATCCCACTTAGCTCGGAAGCTCCATTATCCTACGAGCAGTACTTC; cdr3_aa: CASIPLSSEAPLSYEQYF; v_call: TRBV7-9; clone_size: few; d_call: .; j_call: TRBJ2-7
cdr3_nt: TGTGCCAGCAGTCCCGATGGTTACCTCGGGAACACTGAAGCTTTCTTT; cdr3_aa: CASSPDGYLGNTEAFF; v_call: TRBV12-3/TRBV12-4; clone_size: .; d_call: .; j_call: TRBJ1-1